These 26 T cell receptor beta chains originate from one sample sequenced in a study of blood T cells in healthy people across ages (dated by TCRdb to the mid-2010s). Libraries were made using 5' RACE. These reads were obtained on an Illumina HiSeq 2500. A second PCR of roughly 7 to 12 cycles was performed with a sample-barcoded 5' primer and a J-beta primer mix. TCRdb ran its own pipeline on the public reads, namely fastp trimming at Q25 and MiXCR clone calling, and kept in-frame beta chains. Each entry merges the rows of one CDR3 protein and shows their most common DNA and genes. In all, the sample holds some 1.5 million distinct CDR3 sequences, and roughly 27% of those were seen once. Of the sample, around 7.7% falls within the top ten clones. The sequenced sample was blood. These receptors all come from a young woman in good health.

This chain uses TRBV20-1 with TRBJ2-7; the D gene is possibly TRBD1 (6 bases). The germline CDR1 and CDR2 sequences are DFQATT and SNEGSKA (reference sequence). The CDR3 loop spans 14 amino acids. The V end lost 0 bases, the J end lost 6 bases, and 15 bases lay between the germline ends. Here the CDR3 DNA reads TGCAGTGCTAGAGAAGGACAGACCTCGCCCGAGCAGTACTTC. Residues: CSAREGQTSPEQYF.

This rearrangement joins TRBV5-1 to TRBJ2-1, with TRBD2 identical over 9 bases. Germline V gives CDR1 SGHRS, CDR2 YFSETQ. V shed 4 bases, J shed 4 bases, and the junction held 9 bases outside the gene matches. The CDR3 covers 16 residues. The CDR3: CASSPTTSGPYNEQFF. CDR3 bases: TGCGCCAGCAGCCCGACAACTAGCGGGCCTTACAATGAGCAGTTCTTC.

The rearrangement joins TRBV9 to TRBJ1-1; the D is unclear. The V gene lost 4 bases and the J gene lost 3 bases, with 16 bases spanning the gap. Germline V gene data show CDR1 as SGDLS and CDR2 as YYNGEE. The CDR3 consists of 15 residues. The CDR3 spells CASSTRTDEDTEAFF. Written as DNA, the CDR3 is TGTGCCAGCAGCACAAGAACAGACGAGGACACTGAAGCTTTCTTT.

At least ten counts were recorded for this clonotype. The chain carries TRBV28 and TRBJ1-4; tentatively, D is TRBD1 (6 bases). This CDR3 spans 11 amino acids. Trimming removed 5 bases at V and 15 bases at J, with 13 bases between. Germline loops: CDR1 MDHEN, CDR2 SYDVKM. The CDR3 sequence: CASSITGMLFF. The DNA of the CDR3 is TGTGCCAGCAGTATAACAGGGATGTTGTTTTTT.

This chain joins TRBV9 and TRBJ1-1; 8 bases align to TRBD1. The CDR3 runs to 15 residues. Trimming cost V 3 bases and J 4 bases; bases outside gene matches: 8. CDR1 and CDR2 (germline): SGDLS, YYNGEE. Here the CDR3 reads CASSAAGQGVTEAFF. The CDR3 nucleotides are TGTGCCAGCAGCGCCGCAGGACAGGGAGTCACTGAAGCTTTCTTT. Based on the CDR3 plus reference TRBV9 and TRBJ1-1, the full variable domain is DSGVTQTPKHLITATGQRVTLRCSPRSGDLSVYWYQQSLDQGLQFLIQYYNGEERAKGNILERFSAQQFPDLHSELNLSSLELGDSALYFCASSAAGQGVTEAFFGQGTRLTVV.

The CDR3 nucleotides read TGTGCCAGCAGTCTAGGGACAGCACGACCTTATGAAGCTTTCTTT. As protein: CASSLGTARPYEAFF. V gene TRBV12-3 or TRBV12-4 combines with J gene TRBJ1-1; 7 bases match TRBD1. CDR3 length equals 15 residues. With V trimmed by 5 bases and J by 7 bases, 13 bases remained unmatched.

This clonotype was observed a few times. This chain connects TRBV9 to TRBJ1-4; D unresolved. V lost 0 bases and J 10 bases, leaving 13 bases between the germline ends. CDR3 size: 14 residues. Germline values: CDR1 SGDLS, CDR2 YYNGEE. CDR3 sequence: CASSVDGWAGKLFF. The CDR3 DNA reads TGTGCCAGCAGCGTAGACGGTTGGGCCGGAAAACTGTTTTTT.

The CDR3 is CASSPANRRLSYNEQYF. Here the CDR3 DNA reads TGTGCCAGCTCACCAGCGAACCGGCGCCTCTCCTACAATGAGCAGTACTTC. The chain recombines TRBV18 with TRBJ2-1; no clear D gene. The DNA end lines up better with TRBJ2-7; the J call may be wrong. From germline, CDR1 is KGHSH and CDR2 LQKENI. The CDR3 extends over 17 amino acids.

The CDR3 is CASSSGLAGGVNEQFF. Written as DNA, the CDR3 is TGTGCCAGCAGCTCAGGACTAGCGGGAGGGGTCAATGAGCAGTTCTTC. V and J are TRBV7-6 and TRBJ2-1, with TRBD2 matching 15 bases. Unmatched junction bases numbered 4, after V lost 4 bases and J lost 6 bases. Germline loops: CDR1 SGHVS, CDR2 FNYEAQ. The CDR3 is 16 residues long.

This clonotype was counted between two and nine times. The gene calls are TRBV28 and TRBJ2-7, with TRBD1 matching 9 bases. TRBJ2-5 matches the DNA end more closely, so the J call is doubtful. The length of the CDR3 is 13 residues. Germline V gene sequence: CDR1 MDHEN, CDR2 SYDVKM. The CDR3 nucleotides are TGTGCCAGCAGTTTATGGGACAGGGGGACCCAGTACTTC. Translation gives CASSLWDRGTQYF.

The CDR3 loop reads CSVPRLAGNHEQFF. CDR3 bases: TGCAGCGTTCCCCGACTAGCGGGGAACCATGAGCAGTTCTTC. This chain links TRBV29-1 with TRBJ2-1; 11 positions agree with TRBD2. Germline loops: CDR1 SQVTM, CDR2 ANQGSEA. V gave up 5 bases and J gave up 8 bases; unmatched junction bases: 8. The CDR3 contains 14 residues.

This clonotype was recorded a few times. DNA of the CDR3: TGCGCCAGCAGCCAAGATGTAGCCTCGTACCAAGAGACCCAGTACTTC. Protein product: CASSQDVASYQETQYF. The V and J genes are TRBV4-3 and TRBJ2-5; unclear D gene. This CDR3 is 16 amino acids long. The germline CDR1 and CDR2 sequences are LGHNA and YSLEER. Trimming pared 0 bases from V and 0 bases from J, leaving 11 bases between.

The V gene is TRBV5-1, the J gene TRBJ2-7; 7 bases are shared with TRBD2. This CDR3 comprises 15 residues. From germline, CDR1 is SGHRS and CDR2 YFSETQ. The V and J ends lost 1 base and 7 bases, in that order; junction bases with no gene match: 11. CDR3: CASSLWGGSYNEQYF. Written as DNA, the CDR3 is TGCGCCAGCAGCTTGTGGGGGGGATCCTACAATGAGCAGTACTTC.

This clonotype was seen a few times. The genes are TRBV12-3 or TRBV12-4 and TRBJ2-1; 12 nucleotides agree with TRBD2. V dropped 4 bases and J dropped 7; count of bases not matched to a gene: 17. This CDR3 contains 19 residues. The CDR3 sequence: CASSSLNELAGGPRNEQFF. CDR3 in DNA: TGTGCCAGCAGTTCCTTGAATGAGCTAGCGGGGGGGCCAAGGAATGAGCAGTTCTTC.

The chain is built from TRBV5-1 and TRBJ2-1; 7 nucleotides align to TRBD2. Unmatched junction bases numbered 11, after V lost 2 bases and J lost 6 bases. The germline gives CDR1 SGHRS, CDR2 YFSETQ. The CDR3 contains 16 residues. CDR3 region: CASSLPPGTIFNEQFF. The CDR3 bases are TGCGCCAGCAGCTTACCACCCGGGACTATATTCAATGAGCAGTTCTTC.

This clonotype has more than one count but fewer than ten. The chain is built from TRBV3-1 and TRBJ1-4; 11 bases line up with TRBD1. Germline V gene lookup returns CDR1 LGHDT and CDR2 YNNKEL (reference sequence). J was trimmed by 8 bases and V by 4 bases; bases with no gene match: 3. CDR3 length: 14 residues. CDR3 sequence: CASSPGQGVEKLFF. DNA of the CDR3: TGTGCCAGCAGCCCGGGACAGGGGGTGGAAAAACTGTTTTTT.

This clonotype was counted once. The V call is TRBV7-2, the J call TRBJ2-7, with a weak D call TRBD2 (5 bases). Trimming left V 5 bases short and J 6 bases short, with 20 bases between. CDR1 and CDR2 from the germline V gene are SGHTA and FQGNSA. The CDR3 sequence is 15 residues long. CDR3 DNA sequence: TGTGCCAGCAGCCCGAATGTAGGGAGTATGGGCGAGCAGTACTTC. Residues: CASSPNVGSMGEQYF.

In regard to this clonotype: A much larger clone is a single base away; this may be a read error. This chain links TRBV20-1 with TRBJ2-7; D is perhaps TRBD1 or TRBD2 (5 bases each). The J call may be wrong; the DNA end is better matched by TRBJ2-5. Germline V lookup: CDR1 DFQATT, CDR2 SNEGSKA (reference sequence). This CDR3 region has 12 residues. The chain's CDR3 is CSGGKWEETQYF. The CDR3 coding sequence is TGCAGTGGGGGGAAGTGGGAAGAGACCCAGTACTTC.

Many counts were recorded for this clonotype. The CDR3, as DNA: TGTGCCAGCAGGCTTCAAGGGACAGGGCCTGACGAGCAGTACTTC. It is translated as CASRLQGTGPDEQYF. The chain has TRBV6-5 and TRBJ2-5; 9 nucleotides align to TRBD1. The J call may be wrong; the DNA end is better matched by TRBJ2-7. The germline V gene has CDR1 MNHEY and CDR2 SVGAGI. The CDR3 is 15 residues long.

This clonotype has only a few counts. V is TRBV7-9 and J is TRBJ2-1; 9 bases align to TRBD2. With V trimmed by 5 bases and J by 15 bases, 8 bases remained unmatched. The CDR3 is 12 amino acids. The germline V gene encodes CDR1 SEHNR and CDR2 FQNEAQ (reference sequence). CDR3 region: CASSKAGGRGFF. CDR3 nucleotides: TGTGCCAGCAGCAAAGCGGGGGGACGTGGGTTCTTC.

This clonotype was counted between two and nine times. The V call is TRBV11-2, the J call TRBJ2-1; 8 bases line up with TRBD2. Germline trimming cut 2 bases from V and 4 bases from J; bases unmatched to any gene: 7. This CDR3 spans 16 amino acids. CDR1 and CDR2 from the germline V gene are SGHAT and FQNNGV. For the CDR3, the DNA is TGTGCCAGCAGCTTACCACTCGTAGCGGGGTACAATGAGCAGTTCTTC. This gives the protein CASSLPLVAGYNEQFF.

The CDR3 sequence: CASSVAVAGGHNEQYF. As DNA, the CDR3 is TGTGCCAGCAGCGTAGCAGTAGCGGGGGGACACAATGAGCAGTACTTC. The V and J genes are TRBV9 and TRBJ2-4, with 10 bases that match TRBD2. The germline V gene has CDR1 SGDLS and CDR2 YYNGEE. Trimming at V came to 0 bases and at J to 13 bases, leaving 13 bases not matched to a gene. The CDR3 has 16 amino acids.

This clonotype was counted a few times. V and J are TRBV7-6 and TRBJ2-1; D might be TRBD2 (5 bases). Germline V gene data show CDR1 as SGHVS and CDR2 as FNYEAQ. Trimming took off 5 bases at V and 2 bases at J, with 13 bases between the two ends. CDR3 length: 15 residues. The CDR3 DNA sequence: TGTGCCAGCAGCCCACAGAACGGGGCCTACAATGAGCAGTTCTTC. It is translated as CASSPQNGAYNEQFF.

The table lists this clonotype with a few counts. A single base separates this from a much larger clone, so it may be a read error. The chain employs TRBV6-6 and TRBJ2-1; D is undetermined. V gave up 11 bases and J gave up 4 bases, with 18 bases separating them. This CDR3 comprises 14 residues. Germline V gene lookup returns CDR1 MNHNY and CDR2 SVGAGI (reference sequence). The CDR3 DNA follows: TGTGCCGGCGGCCATGTTGGGCCATACAATGAGCAGTTCTTC. It codes for CAGGHVGPYNEQFF.

V usage is TRBV30 and J usage is TRBJ2-7, with D maybe TRBD2 (6 bases). Trimming shortened V by 3 bases and J by 5 bases, and 20 bases separated the two germline ends. The CDR3 runs to 15 residues. CDR1 GTSNPN and CDR2 SVGIG come from the germline V gene (reference sequence). Written as DNA, the CDR3 is TGTGCCTGGAGCCAGGCAAGGGGCGGGATCCACGAGCAGTACTTC. Residues: CAWSQARGGIHEQYF.

Only a few counts were recorded for this clonotype. The chain employs TRBV20-1 and TRBJ2-1; D tentatively fits TRBD1 or TRBD2 (5 bases each). The J call may be incorrect, as the DNA end agrees better with TRBJ2-7. CDR1 is DFQATT and CDR2 is SNEGSKA in the germline V gene (reference sequence). This CDR3 contains 12 residues. CDR3 region: CSARGVDNEQYF. As DNA, the CDR3 is TGCAGTGCTAGGGGGGTGGACAATGAGCAGTACTTC.